Shown below are 10 T cell receptor beta chains from a single sample sequenced in a study of identical twins. From the 5' RACE reads, TCRdb called clonotypes with MiXCR, one entry per CDR3 protein. The profile shows 500,000 to 700,000 distinct CDR3 sequences, around 7.5% of them singletons. This sample was shared with a second study, whose subject was yellow fever vaccine responses in identical twins.

Sequenced: PBMCs. The receptor set was obtained from a woman aged 18-29 years in good health.

This clonotype was seen many times. This chain uses TRBV20-1 with TRBJ1-2; D uncertain. The germline V and J ends were trimmed by 0 bases and 5 bases, with 7 bases remaining between them. The CDR3 consists of 12 residues. Germline values: CDR1 DFQATT, CDR2 SNEGSKA (reference sequence). The CDR3, as DNA: TGCAGTGCTAGAGATCGCGGGTATGGCTACACCTTC. The encoded protein is CSARDRGYGYTF.

This clonotype has more than one count but fewer than ten. This chain links TRBV20-1 with TRBJ1-2, with D possibly TRBD1 on 5 matching bases. V lost 0 bases, J lost 8 bases, and 16 bases lay in between. Per the germline V gene, CDR1 is DFQATT and CDR2 is SNEGSKA (reference sequence). This CDR3 spans 14 amino acids. This CDR3 reads CSARDLSGSGGYTF. Here the CDR3 DNA reads TGCAGTGCTAGAGACCTATCAGGGTCGGGGGGCTACACCTTC.

This clonotype has just a few counts. The rearrangement uses TRBV5-6 and TRBJ2-1; 11 bases are shared with TRBD2. Germline CDR1 reads SGHDT; CDR2 reads YYEEEE. CDR3 size: 15 residues. V shed 3 bases and J 7 bases; nucleotides not matched to a gene: 6. The CDR3 DNA reads TGTGCCAGCAGCTCACGTAGCGGGGGGGCGAATGAGCAGTTCTTC. It is translated as CASSSRSGGANEQFF.

This clonotype was recorded a few times. The genes are TRBV5-8 and TRBJ2-6; unclear D gene. V was cut by 2 bases and J by 0 bases, with 6 bases left in between. This CDR3 is 15 amino acids long. CDR1 is SGHTS, CDR2 YDEGEE, per germline. The CDR3 region is CASSFVPSGANVLTF. CDR3 sequence (DNA): TGTGCCAGCAGCTTTGTACCCTCTGGGGCCAACGTCCTGACTTTC.

This clonotype was detected a few times. This chain uses TRBV5-5 with TRBJ2-1; D uncertain. The CDR3 is made up of 14 amino acids. Germline V gives CDR1 SGHKS, CDR2 YYEKEE (reference sequence). The germline V and J ends were trimmed by 0 bases and 3 bases, with 7 bases remaining between them. The DNA for the CDR3 is TGTGCCAGCAGCTTGGGTAGAAACTACAATGAGCAGTTCTTC. Encoded protein: CASSLGRNYNEQFF.

At least ten counts were recorded for this clonotype. V gene TRBV12-3 or TRBV12-4 combines with J gene TRBJ2-3; a possible D gene is TRBD2 (6 bases). Trimming left V 8 bases short and J 0 bases short, with 15 bases between. This CDR3 is built from 15 residues. The CDR3 sequence: CASASELPSTDTQYF. Here the CDR3 DNA reads TGTGCCAGCGCTAGCGAACTACCTAGCACAGATACGCAGTATTTT.

This CDR3 reads CSARLTESSYNEQFF. DNA for the CDR3: TGCAGTGCTAGATTGACAGAGAGCTCCTACAATGAGCAGTTCTTC. The gene calls are TRBV20-1 and TRBJ2-1; D possibly corresponds to TRBD1 (5 bases). Germline V gene lookup returns CDR1 DFQATT and CDR2 SNEGSKA (reference sequence). V lost 2 bases and J 0 bases, leaving 11 bases between the germline ends. The CDR3 has 15 amino acids.

This clonotype was counted a few times. The CDR3 nucleotides read TGTGCCAGCAGCTTAGTTCGAGTCTCTGGGGCCAACGTCCTGACTTTC. It specifies CASSLVRVSGANVLTF. This chain uses TRBV7-9 with TRBJ2-6, with D hard to call. With 1 base removed from V and 0 bases from J, the gap between germline ends came to 7 bases. This CDR3 contains 16 residues. The V gene's germline CDR1 is SEHNR and CDR2 FQNEAQ (reference sequence).

The sample holds many counts of this clonotype. The genes are TRBV3-1 and TRBJ2-2; a possible D gene is TRBD1 (5 bases). The CDR3 loop spans 12 amino acids. Trimming took off 5 bases at V and 6 bases at J, with 7 bases between the two ends. In germline, CDR1 is LGHDT, CDR2 YNNKEL (reference sequence). This chain's CDR3 is CASSAGPGELFF. In nucleotides, the CDR3 is TGTGCCAGCAGCGCAGGGCCCGGGGAGCTGTTTTTT.

The chain joins TRBV7-3 to TRBJ2-3; the D gene is possibly TRBD2 (5 bases). Per the germline V gene, CDR1 is SGHTA and CDR2 is FQGTGA. V was pared by 1 base and J by 7 bases, with 18 bases between. The CDR3 covers 16 residues. The CDR3 spells CASSLKGDGKRNTQYF. CDR3 DNA: TGTGCCAGCAGCTTAAAAGGTGACGGGAAACGGAATACGCAGTATTTT.